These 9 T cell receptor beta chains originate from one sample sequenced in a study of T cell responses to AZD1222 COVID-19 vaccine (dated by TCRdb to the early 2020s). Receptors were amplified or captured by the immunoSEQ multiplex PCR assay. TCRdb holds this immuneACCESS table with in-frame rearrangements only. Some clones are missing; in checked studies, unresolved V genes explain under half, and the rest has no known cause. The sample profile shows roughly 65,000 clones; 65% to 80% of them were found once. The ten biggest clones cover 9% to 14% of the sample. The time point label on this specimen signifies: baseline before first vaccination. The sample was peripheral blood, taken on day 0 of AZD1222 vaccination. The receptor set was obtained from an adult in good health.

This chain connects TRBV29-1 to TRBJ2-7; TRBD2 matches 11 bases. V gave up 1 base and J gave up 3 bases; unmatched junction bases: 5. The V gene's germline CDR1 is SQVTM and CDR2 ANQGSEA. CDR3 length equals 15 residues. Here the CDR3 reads CSVEATSGGYYEQYF. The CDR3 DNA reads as TGCAGCGTTGAAGCAACTAGCGGGGGTTACTACGAGCAGTACTTC.

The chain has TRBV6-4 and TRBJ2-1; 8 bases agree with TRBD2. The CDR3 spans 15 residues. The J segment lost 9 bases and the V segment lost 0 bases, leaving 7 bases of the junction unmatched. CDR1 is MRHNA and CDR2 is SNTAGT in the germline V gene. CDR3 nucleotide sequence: TGTGCCAGCAGTGACTCCCGGGGGGGGGCCTCTGAGCAGTTCTTC. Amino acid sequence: CASSDSRGGASEQFF.

DNA of the CDR3: TGTGCCAGCAGTGAAAACGGCAGGGGGCGAGAGACCCAGTACTTC. Encoded protein: CASSENGRGRETQYF. The rearrangement uses TRBV6-1 and TRBJ2-5, with TRBD1 matching over 8 bases. The CDR3 has 15 residues. Trimming took 2 bases from V and 4 from J; bases not matched to a gene: 6. The germline gives CDR1 MNHNS, CDR2 SASEGT.

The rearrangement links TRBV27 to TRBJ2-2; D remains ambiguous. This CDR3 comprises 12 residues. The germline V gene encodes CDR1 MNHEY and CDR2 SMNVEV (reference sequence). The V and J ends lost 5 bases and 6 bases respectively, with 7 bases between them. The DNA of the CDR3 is TGTGCCAGCAGTCGACCCCCCGGGGAGCTGTTTTTT. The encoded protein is CASSRPPGELFF.

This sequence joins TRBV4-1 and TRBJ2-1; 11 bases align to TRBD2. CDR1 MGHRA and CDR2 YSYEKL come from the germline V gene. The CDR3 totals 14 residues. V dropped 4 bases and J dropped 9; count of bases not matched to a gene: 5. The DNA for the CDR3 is TGCGCCAGCAGCCGGGCTAGCGGGGGGAGTGAGCAGTTCTTC. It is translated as CASSRASGGSEQFF.

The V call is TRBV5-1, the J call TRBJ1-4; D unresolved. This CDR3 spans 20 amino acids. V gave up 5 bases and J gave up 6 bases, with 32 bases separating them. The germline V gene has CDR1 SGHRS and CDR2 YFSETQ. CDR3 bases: TGCGCCAGCAGTACCACCACCTTACCTCGGGCGACCGGACTATATGAAAAACTGTTTTTT. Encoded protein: CASSTTTLPRATGLYEKLFF.

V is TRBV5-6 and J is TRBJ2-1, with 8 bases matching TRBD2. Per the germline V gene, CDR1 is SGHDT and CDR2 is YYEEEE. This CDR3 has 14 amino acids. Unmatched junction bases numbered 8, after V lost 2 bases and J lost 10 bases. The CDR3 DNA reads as TGTGCCAGCAGCTTCGCGGGGGGCTCAGGGGAGCAGTTCTTC. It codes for CASSFAGGSGEQFF.

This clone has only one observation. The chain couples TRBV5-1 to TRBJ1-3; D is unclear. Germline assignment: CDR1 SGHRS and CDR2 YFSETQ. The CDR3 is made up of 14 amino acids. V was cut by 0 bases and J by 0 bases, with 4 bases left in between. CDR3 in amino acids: CASSLESSGNTIYF. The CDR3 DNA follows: TGCGCCAGCAGCTTGGAGAGCTCTGGAAACACCATATATTTT. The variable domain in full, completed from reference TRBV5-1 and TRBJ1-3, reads KAGVTQTPRYLIKTRGQQVTLSCSPISGHRSVSWYQQTPGQGLQFLFEYFSETQRNKGNFPGRFSGRQFSNSRSEMNVSTLELGDSALYLCASSLESSGNTIYFGEGSWLTVV.

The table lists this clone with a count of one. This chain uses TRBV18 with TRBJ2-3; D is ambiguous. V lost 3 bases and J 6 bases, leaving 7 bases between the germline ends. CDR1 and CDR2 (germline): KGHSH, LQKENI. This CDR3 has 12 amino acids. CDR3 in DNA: TGTGCCAGCTCACCGCAAAGGGATACGCAGTATTTT. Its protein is CASSPQRDTQYF.